A selection of T cell receptor beta chains follows, all from one sample in a study of blood T cell repertoires in COVID-19. Generated by immunoSEQ multiplex PCR, the TCRdb table keeps only in-frame clones and is missing some. There are tens of thousands of clones in the sample; 70% to 90% occur only once, and roughly 5.7% lies in the top ten. Sequenced sample: peripheral blood. These TCRs come from a man aged 70 or older with acute or convalescent COVID-19. The CDR3 runs from the conserved cysteine through the conserved F or W. D genes are given only for firm matches. Only part of the rows carry a size: once, few, many, or a class if the clone is expanded.

d_gene	j_gene	v_gene	abundance	CDR3nt	CDR3aa
TRBD1	TRBJ1-1	TRBV5-1	-	TGCGCCAGCAGCTTGGTCGGGACAGGGCTGAACACTGAAGCTTTCTTT	CASSLVGTGLNTEAFF
-	TRBJ2-7	TRBV15	-	TGTGCCACCAGCAGAGATGACACCACCTACGAGCAGTACTTC	CATSRDDTTYEQYF
TRBD1	TRBJ2-7	TRBV5-1	-	TGCGCCAGCAGCACGGACAGGGGGCGGTACGAGCAGTACTTC	CASSTDRGRYEQYF
-	TRBJ2-5	TRBV18	-	TGTGCCAGCTCACCAGGGCTGAAAGAGACCCAGTACTTC	CASSPGLKETQYF
TRBD1	TRBJ2-1	TRBV18	-	TGTGCCAGCTCACCCCTGGGACAGGGCAACAATGAGCAGTTCTTC	CASSPLGQGNNEQFF
TRBD2	TRBJ2-5	TRBV5-4	-	TGTGCCAGCAGCTTGGTGACTAGCGGCCAAGAGACCCAGTACTTC	CASSLVTSGQETQYF
TRBD1	TRBJ2-5	TRBV4-1	-	TGCGCCAGCAGCCTGGGACAGCCTAGGGAGACCCAGTACTTC	CASSLGQPRETQYF
TRBD1	TRBJ2-7	TRBV19	-	TGTGCCAGTAGTATGTGTTGTGGGAGGACAGGGCCTAGCTCCTACGAGCAGTACTTC	CASSMCCGRTGPSSYEQYF
-	TRBJ1-4	TRBV7-9	-	TGTGCCAGCAGCTTAGCTTCCACCTATAGTAATGAAAAACTGTTTTTT	CASSLASTYSNEKLFF
-	TRBJ2-3	TRBV9	-	TGTGCCAGCAGCCAAACTAGCTCAGAAGATACGCAGTATTTT	CASSQTSSEDTQYF
-	TRBJ2-5	TRBV12-3/TRBV12-4	-	TGTGCCAGCAGTAGGACAGAAGAGACCCAGTACTTC	CASSRTEETQYF
TRBD1	TRBJ1-6	TRBV5-1	-	TGCGCCAGCAGCGAGACAGGGAATTCACCCCTCCACTTT	CASSETGNSPLHF
-	TRBJ2-2	TRBV6-5	-	TGTGCCAGCAGCAGACACACGAACACCGGGGAGCTGTTTTTT	CASSRHTNTGELFF
-	TRBJ1-1	TRBV3-1/TRBV3-2	-	TGTGCCAGCAGCCGCGACTACACTGAAGCTTTCTTT	CASSRDYTEAFF
TRBD2	TRBJ2-2	TRBV11-1	-	TGTGCCAGCAGCTTGGGGAGGGCCGGGGAGCTGTTTTTT	CASSLGRAGELFF
TRBD1	TRBJ1-3	TRBV28	once	TGTGCCAGCGTGGACAGGGCTGGAAACACCATATATTTT	CASVDRAGNTIYF
-	TRBJ1-2	TRBV2	-	TGTGCCAGCAGTGAAGATGGGGGGGTTTATGGCTACACCTTC	CASSEDGGVYGYTF
-	TRBJ1-3	TRBV5-1	-	TGCGCCAGCAGCTTGGGGGCAGGCTCTGGAAACACCATATATTTT	CASSLGAGSGNTIYF
TRBD1	TRBJ2-7	TRBV18	-	TGTGCCAGCTCACCCTCTGCCGGGACAGGCTACGAGCAGTACTTC	CASSPSAGTGYEQYF
-	TRBJ2-1	TRBV5-5	-	TGTGCCAGCAGCTTAAACCCCGGGACATACCGTTACAATGAGCAGTTCTTC	CASSLNPGTYRYNEQFF
-	TRBJ1-1	TRBV12-3/TRBV12-4	-	TGTGCCAGCAGCCCCTGGAACACTGAAGCTTTCTTT	CASSPWNTEAFF
-	TRBJ1-2	TRBV7-9	-	TGTGCCAGCAGCTTAGCCCTCAGCGGCTATGGCTACACCTTC	CASSLALSGYGYTF
-	TRBJ1-4	TRBV4-1	once	TGCGCCAGCAGCCAACCCACAGGGACCCATGAAAAACTGTTTTTT	CASSQPTGTHEKLFF
-	TRBJ2-2	TRBV5-4	-	TGTGCCAGCAGCTCGTACAGGGCGGATGGCGGGGAGCTGTTTTTT	CASSSYRADGGELFF
-	TRBJ2-3	TRBV5-5	few	TGTGCCAGCAGCTACAGGGTGGGCACAGATACGCAGTATTTT	CASSYRVGTDTQYF
-	TRBJ2-6	TRBV5-1	-	TGCGCCAGCAGCTTGGATCGTAGCTCTGGGGCCAACGTCCTGACTTTC	CASSLDRSSGANVLTF
-	TRBJ2-1	TRBV7-9	few	TGTGCCAGCAGCTCCCTCAACACGTACAATGAGCAGTTCTTC	CASSSLNTYNEQFF
TRBD2	TRBJ2-2	TRBV4-1	-	TGCGCCAGCAGCCACGCGTCTAAGCGGGGCGTTAACACCGGGGAGCTGTTTTTT	CASSHASKRGVNTGELFF
TRBD1	TRBJ2-2	TRBV10-1	-	TGCGCCAGCAGCAGCCCTTCTACAGGGGCGGACACCGGGGAGCTGTTTTTT	CASSSPSTGADTGELFF
-	TRBJ2-7	TRBV27	-	TGTGCCAGCAGCCTCTTTAGGGGAGAGGGGGTGGGGCCCTCCTACGAGCAGTACTTC	CASSLFRGEGVGPSYEQYF
TRBD1	TRBJ1-2	TRBV6-5	-	TGTGCCAGCAGTTACTCGGGGGACAGGCCCTATGGCTACACCTTC	CASSYSGDRPYGYTF
-	TRBJ2-3	TRBV5-4	-	TGTGCCGGGGGTACAGGGCATGCGGGGGCCGGCACAGATACGCAGTATTTT	CAGGTGHAGAGTDTQYF
-	TRBJ2-7	TRBV18	-	TGTGCCAGCTCACCCTTTCAGGGGGGGCAGTACTTC	CASSPFQGGQYF
-	TRBJ1-4	TRBV5-1	-	TGCGCCAGCAGCTTCGGAGTGAGCGGTGAAAAACTGTTTTTT	CASSFGVSGEKLFF
TRBD1	TRBJ1-4	TRBV5-4	-	TGTGCCAGCAGCCCCCCGGGACAGGAAGGTGAAAAACTGTTTTTT	CASSPPGQEGEKLFF
-	TRBJ2-3	TRBV20-1	once	TGCAGTGCTGAGGAGGTAGATACGCAGTATTTT	CSAEEVDTQYF
-	TRBJ2-5	TRBV6-5	-	TGTGCCAGCAGTATGGAGTCAGAGTACCAAGAGACCCAGTACTTC	CASSMESEYQETQYF
-	TRBJ2-4	TRBV11-2	-	TGTGCCAGCAGCTTCCAATCAGGGGAAAACATTCAGTACTTC	CASSFQSGENIQYF
TRBD2	TRBJ2-7	TRBV6-1	-	TGTGCCAGCAGTGAGGGGACTAGCAAAGAGTACTTC	CASSEGTSKEYF
-	TRBJ2-3	TRBV5-6	-	TGTGCCAGCAGCTCCCGACTTAAAGATACGCAGTATTTT	CASSSRLKDTQYF
-	TRBJ2-2	TRBV19	few	TGTGCCAGTAGCTCCTTCTTGAGGGCCCCCACCGGGGAGCTGTTTTTT	CASSSFLRAPTGELFF
TRBD2	TRBJ2-5	TRBV5-1	-	TGCGCCAGCAGCCGGGAGGCCCAAGAGACCCAGTACTTC	CASSREAQETQYF
-	TRBJ1-2	TRBV14	-	TGTGCCAGCGGGGCAGGGCACTATGGCTACACCTTC	CASGAGHYGYTF
-	TRBJ2-5	TRBV5-1	-	TGCGCCAGCAGCTTACAGGCGGAAGGGACCCAGTACTTC	CASSLQAEGTQYF
TRBD1	TRBJ2-1	TRBV11-1	-	TGTGCCAGCAGCTCGGGACAGGGGGCGCGCAATGAGCAGTTCTTC	CASSSGQGARNEQFF
-	TRBJ2-2	TRBV7-2	-	TGTGCCAGCAGCTCGACACGCACCGGGGAGCTGTTTTTT	CASSSTRTGELFF
-	TRBJ1-2	TRBV19	-	TGTGCCAGTAGTATCCTGGGTCAGGGGACCTATGGCTACACCTTC	CASSILGQGTYGYTF
TRBD1	TRBJ1-1	TRBV18	-	TGTGCCAGCTCACCAATGGGGACAGAGAACACTGAAGCTTTCTTT	CASSPMGTENTEAFF
TRBD1	TRBJ2-6	TRBV18	-	TGTGCCAGCTCCCCGACAGGGTCTGGGGCCAACGTCCTGACTTTC	CASSPTGSGANVLTF
TRBD2	TRBJ2-1	TRBV4-2	-	TGTGCCAGCAGCCAACAAGGGGGGACTAGCAATGAGCAGTTCTTC	CASSQQGGTSNEQFF
-	TRBJ2-1	TRBV18	-	TGTGCCAGCTCACAATCTAGCGCAACCTACAATGAGCAGTTCTTC	CASSQSSATYNEQFF
-	TRBJ2-7	TRBV5-5	-	TGTGCCAGCACCCAAACCGGGCGGGGAAGCTCCTACGAGCAGTACTTC	CASTQTGRGSSYEQYF
-	TRBJ1-1	TRBV29-1	-	TGCAGCGCCCGAGGGGCTTCGGAGGGCACTGAAGCTTTCTTT	CSARGASEGTEAFF
-	TRBJ2-7	TRBV30	-	TGTGCCTGGAGACCGCGCCTGACGGCAGGGAGGTACGAGCAGTACTTC	CAWRPRLTAGRYEQYF
-	TRBJ1-2	TRBV6-5	-	TGTGCCAGCCTAGGAATAGCTAACTATGGCTACACCTTC	CASLGIANYGYTF
TRBD1	TRBJ1-5	TRBV11-3	-	TGTGCCAGCAGCTTAGATGAAGGACAGGGGTGGAATAGCAATCAGCCCCAGCATTTT	CASSLDEGQGWNSNQPQHF
TRBD1	TRBJ1-1	TRBV12-3/TRBV12-4	few	TGTGCCAGCAGCACGACAGGGGTTACTGAAGCTTTCTTT	CASSTTGVTEAFF
TRBD1	TRBJ1-1	TRBV14	-	TGTGCCAGCAGCCGGACAGGGTTAGTCACTGAAGCTTTCTTT	CASSRTGLVTEAFF
TRBD1	TRBJ2-7	TRBV7-3	-	TGTGCCAGCAGCCATCCCCCCAGGGGGCCCGTAAGCTCCTACGAGCAGTACTTC	CASSHPPRGPVSSYEQYF